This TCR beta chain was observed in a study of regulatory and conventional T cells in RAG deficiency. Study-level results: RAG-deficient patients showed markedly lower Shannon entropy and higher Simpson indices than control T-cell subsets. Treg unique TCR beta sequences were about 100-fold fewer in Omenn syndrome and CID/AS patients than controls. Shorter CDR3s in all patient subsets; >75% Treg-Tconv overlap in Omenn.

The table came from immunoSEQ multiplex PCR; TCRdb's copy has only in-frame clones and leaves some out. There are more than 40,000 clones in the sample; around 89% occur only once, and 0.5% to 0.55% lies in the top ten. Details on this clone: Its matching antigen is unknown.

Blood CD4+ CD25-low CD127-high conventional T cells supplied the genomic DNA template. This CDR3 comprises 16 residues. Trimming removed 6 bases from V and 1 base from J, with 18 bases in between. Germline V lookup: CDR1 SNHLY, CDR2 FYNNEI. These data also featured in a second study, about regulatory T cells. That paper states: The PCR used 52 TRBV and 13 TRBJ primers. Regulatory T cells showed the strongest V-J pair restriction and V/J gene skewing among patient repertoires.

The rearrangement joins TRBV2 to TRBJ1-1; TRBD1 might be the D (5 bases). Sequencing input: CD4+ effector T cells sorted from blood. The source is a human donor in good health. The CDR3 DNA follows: TGTGCCAGCAGCCCTCTCTGGGGCACCCCGAACACTGAAGCTTTCTTT. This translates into CASSPLWGTPNTEAFF.